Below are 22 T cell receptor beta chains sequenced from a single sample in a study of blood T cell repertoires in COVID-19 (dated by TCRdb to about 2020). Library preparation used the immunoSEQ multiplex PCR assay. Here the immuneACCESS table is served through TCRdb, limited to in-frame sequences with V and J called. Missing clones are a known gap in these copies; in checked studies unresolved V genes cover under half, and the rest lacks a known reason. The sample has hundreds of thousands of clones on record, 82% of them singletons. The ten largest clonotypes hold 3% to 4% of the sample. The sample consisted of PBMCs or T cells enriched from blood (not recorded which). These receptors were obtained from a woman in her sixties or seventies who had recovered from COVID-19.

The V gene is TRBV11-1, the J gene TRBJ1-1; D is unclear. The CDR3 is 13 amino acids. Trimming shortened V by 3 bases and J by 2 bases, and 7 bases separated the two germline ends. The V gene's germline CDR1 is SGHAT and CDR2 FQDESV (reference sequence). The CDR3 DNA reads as TGTGCCAGCAGCTTTGGAGGTAACACTGAAGCTTTCTTT. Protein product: CASSFGGNTEAFF. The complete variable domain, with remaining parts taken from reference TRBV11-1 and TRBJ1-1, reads EAEVAQSPRYKITEKSQAVAFWCDPISGHATLYWYRQILGQGPELLVQFQDESVVDDSQLPKDRFSAERLKGVDSTLKIQPAELGDSAMYLCASSFGGNTEAFFGQGTRLTVV.

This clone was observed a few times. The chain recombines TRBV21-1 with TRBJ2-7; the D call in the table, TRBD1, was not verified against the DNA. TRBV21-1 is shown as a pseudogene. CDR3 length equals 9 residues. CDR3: CASIGQQYF. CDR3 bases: TGTGCCAGCATTGGCCAGCAGTACTTC.

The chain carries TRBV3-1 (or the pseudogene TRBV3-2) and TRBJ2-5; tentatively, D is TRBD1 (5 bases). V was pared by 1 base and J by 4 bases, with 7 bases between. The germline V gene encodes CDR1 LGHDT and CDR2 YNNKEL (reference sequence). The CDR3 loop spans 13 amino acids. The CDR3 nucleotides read TGTGCCAGCAGCCAAGGGGGCCGAGAGACCCAGTACTTC. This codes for CASSQGGRETQYF.

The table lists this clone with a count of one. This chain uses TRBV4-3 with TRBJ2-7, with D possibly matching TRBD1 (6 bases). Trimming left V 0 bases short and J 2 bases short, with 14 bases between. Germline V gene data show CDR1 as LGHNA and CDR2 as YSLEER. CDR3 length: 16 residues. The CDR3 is CASSQDPGTKTYEQYF. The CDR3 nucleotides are TGCGCCAGCAGCCAAGACCCCGGGACAAAAACCTACGAGCAGTACTTC.

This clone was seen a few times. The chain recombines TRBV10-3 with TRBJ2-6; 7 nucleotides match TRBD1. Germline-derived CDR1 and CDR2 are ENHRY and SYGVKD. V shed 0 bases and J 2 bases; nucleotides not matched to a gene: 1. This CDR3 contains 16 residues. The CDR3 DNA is TGTGCCATCAGTGAGTCAACAGGGGCTGGGGCCAACGTCCTGACTTTC. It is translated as CAISESTGAGANVLTF.

For the CDR3, the DNA is TGTGCCATCAGTAACCCCCCGGGACTAGCGGATAATGAGCAGTTCTTC. Amino acid sequence: CAISNPPGLADNEQFF. This chain joins TRBV10-3 and TRBJ2-1; 11 bases are a match to TRBD2. Germline CDR1 is ENHRY and CDR2 is SYGVKD. CDR3 length: 16 amino acids. V gave up 5 bases and J gave up 7 bases; unmatched junction bases: 10.

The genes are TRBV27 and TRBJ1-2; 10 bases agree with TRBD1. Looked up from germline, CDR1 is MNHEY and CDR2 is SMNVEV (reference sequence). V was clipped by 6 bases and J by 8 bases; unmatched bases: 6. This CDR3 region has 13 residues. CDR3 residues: CASRRTGGTGYTF. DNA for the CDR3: TGTGCCAGCAGAAGGACAGGGGGGACGGGCTACACCTTC.

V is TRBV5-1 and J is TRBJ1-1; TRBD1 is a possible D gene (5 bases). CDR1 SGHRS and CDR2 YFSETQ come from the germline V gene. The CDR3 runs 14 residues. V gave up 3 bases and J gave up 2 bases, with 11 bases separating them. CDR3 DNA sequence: TGCGCCAGCAGCTCACAGGTTTCCAACACTGAAGCTTTCTTT. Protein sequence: CASSSQVSNTEAFF.

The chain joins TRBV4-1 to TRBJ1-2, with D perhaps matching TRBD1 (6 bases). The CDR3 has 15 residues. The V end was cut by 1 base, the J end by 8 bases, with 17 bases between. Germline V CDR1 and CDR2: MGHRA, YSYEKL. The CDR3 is CASSQGEIQGVGYTF. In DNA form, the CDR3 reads TGCGCCAGCAGCCAAGGAGAAATACAGGGAGTGGGCTACACCTTC.

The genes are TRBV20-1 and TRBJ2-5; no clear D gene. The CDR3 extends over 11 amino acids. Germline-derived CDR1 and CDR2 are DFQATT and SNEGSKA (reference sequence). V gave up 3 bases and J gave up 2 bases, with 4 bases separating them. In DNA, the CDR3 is TGCAGTGCTAGGCGTCAAGAGACCCAGTACTTC. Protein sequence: CSARRQETQYF.

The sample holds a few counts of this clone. CDR3 sequence reads: CASSTRDSLSGNTIYF. The CDR3 region has the DNA TGTGCCAGTAGTACCCGGGACAGCCTCTCTGGAAACACCATATATTTT. The chain combines TRBV19 with TRBJ1-3; 7 bases align to TRBD1. Unmatched junction bases numbered 6, after V lost 4 bases and J lost 0 bases. CDR3 length: 16 residues. Per germline, CDR1 LNHDA and CDR2 SQIVND (reference sequence).

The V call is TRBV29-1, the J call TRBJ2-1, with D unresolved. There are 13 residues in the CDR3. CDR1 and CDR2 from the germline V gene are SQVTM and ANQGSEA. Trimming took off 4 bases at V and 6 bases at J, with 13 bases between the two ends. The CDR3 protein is CSVGADGSNEQFF. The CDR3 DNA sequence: TGCAGCGTTGGCGCCGACGGGTCCAATGAGCAGTTCTTC.

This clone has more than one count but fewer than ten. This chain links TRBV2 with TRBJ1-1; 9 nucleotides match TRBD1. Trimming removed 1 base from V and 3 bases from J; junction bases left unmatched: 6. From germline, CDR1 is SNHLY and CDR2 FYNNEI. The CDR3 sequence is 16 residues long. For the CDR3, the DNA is TGTGCCAGCAGTGAAGGGACAGGGGTTATCGACACTGAAGCTTTCTTT. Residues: CASSEGTGVIDTEAFF.

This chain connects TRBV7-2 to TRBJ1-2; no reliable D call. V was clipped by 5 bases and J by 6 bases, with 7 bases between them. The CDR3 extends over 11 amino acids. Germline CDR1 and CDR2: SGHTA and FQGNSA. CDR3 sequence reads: CASSSGDGYTF. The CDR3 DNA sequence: TGTGCCAGCAGCAGCGGGGATGGCTACACCTTC.

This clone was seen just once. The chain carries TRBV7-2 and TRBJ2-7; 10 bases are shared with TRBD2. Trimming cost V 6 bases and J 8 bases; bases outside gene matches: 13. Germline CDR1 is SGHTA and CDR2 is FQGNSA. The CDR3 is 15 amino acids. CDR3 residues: CASRSKRGGNNQQYF. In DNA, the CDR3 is TGTGCCAGCAGATCAAAGCGGGGGGGCAATAACCAGCAGTACTTC.

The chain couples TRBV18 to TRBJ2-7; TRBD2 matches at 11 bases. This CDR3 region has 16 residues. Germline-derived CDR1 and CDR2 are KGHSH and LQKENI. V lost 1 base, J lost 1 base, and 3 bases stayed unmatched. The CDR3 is CASSPRGLAVSYEQYF. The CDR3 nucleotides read TGTGCCAGCTCACCACGGGGACTAGCGGTTTCCTACGAGCAGTACTTC.

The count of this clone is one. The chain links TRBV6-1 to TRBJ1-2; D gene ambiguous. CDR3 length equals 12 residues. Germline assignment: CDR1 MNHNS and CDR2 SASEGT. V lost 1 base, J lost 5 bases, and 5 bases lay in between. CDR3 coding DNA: TGTGCCAGCAGTGAAGGCGGGTATGGCTACACCTTC. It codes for CASSEGGYGYTF.

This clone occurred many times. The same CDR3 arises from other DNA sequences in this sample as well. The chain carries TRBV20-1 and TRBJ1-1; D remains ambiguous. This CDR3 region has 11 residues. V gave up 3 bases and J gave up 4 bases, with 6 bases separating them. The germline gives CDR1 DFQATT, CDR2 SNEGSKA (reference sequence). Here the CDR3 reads CSARGSTEAFF. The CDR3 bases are TGCAGTGCTAGGGGCAGCACTGAAGCTTTCTTT.

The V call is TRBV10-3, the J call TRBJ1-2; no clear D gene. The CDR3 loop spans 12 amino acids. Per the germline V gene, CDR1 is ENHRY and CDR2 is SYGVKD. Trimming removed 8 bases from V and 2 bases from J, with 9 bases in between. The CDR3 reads CAIGQENYGYTF. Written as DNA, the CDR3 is TGTGCCATCGGCCAGGAAAACTATGGCTACACCTTC.

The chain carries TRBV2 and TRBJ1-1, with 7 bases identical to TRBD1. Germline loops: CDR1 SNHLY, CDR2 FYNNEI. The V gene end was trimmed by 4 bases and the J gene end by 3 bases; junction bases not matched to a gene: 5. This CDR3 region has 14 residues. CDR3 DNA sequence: TGTGCCAGCAGTGTTGGAGGGGGCCACACTGAAGCTTTCTTT. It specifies CASSVGGGHTEAFF.

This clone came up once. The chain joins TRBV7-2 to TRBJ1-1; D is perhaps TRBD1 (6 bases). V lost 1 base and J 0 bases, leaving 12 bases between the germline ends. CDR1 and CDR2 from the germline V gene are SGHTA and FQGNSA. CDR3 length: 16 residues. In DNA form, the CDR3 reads TGTGCCAGCAGCTTAGGACCCAGGGGCCTGAACACTGAAGCTTTCTTT. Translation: CASSLGPRGLNTEAFF.

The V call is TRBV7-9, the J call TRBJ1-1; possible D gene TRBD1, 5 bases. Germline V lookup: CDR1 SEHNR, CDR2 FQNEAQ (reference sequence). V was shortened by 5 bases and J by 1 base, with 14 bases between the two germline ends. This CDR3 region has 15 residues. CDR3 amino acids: CASSLYTRENTEAFF. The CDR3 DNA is TGTGCCAGCAGCCTCTACACCAGGGAGAACACTGAAGCTTTCTTT.